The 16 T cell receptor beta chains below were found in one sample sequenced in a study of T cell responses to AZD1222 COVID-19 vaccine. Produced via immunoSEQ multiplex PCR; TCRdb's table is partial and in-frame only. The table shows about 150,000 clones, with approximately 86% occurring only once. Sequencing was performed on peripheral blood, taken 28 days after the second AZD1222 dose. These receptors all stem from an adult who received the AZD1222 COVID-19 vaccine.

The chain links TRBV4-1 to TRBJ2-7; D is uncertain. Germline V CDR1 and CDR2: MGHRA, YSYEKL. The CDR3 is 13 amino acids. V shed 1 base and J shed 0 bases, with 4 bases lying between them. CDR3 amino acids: CASSQAPSYEQYF. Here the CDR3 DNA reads TGCGCCAGCAGCCAAGCCCCCTCCTACGAGCAGTACTTC.

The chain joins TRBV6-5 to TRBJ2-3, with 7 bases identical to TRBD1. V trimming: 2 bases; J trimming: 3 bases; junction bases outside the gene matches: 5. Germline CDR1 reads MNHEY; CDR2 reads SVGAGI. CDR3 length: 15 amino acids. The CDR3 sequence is CASSYTGTATDTQYF. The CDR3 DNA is TGTGCCAGCAGTTACACCGGGACAGCAACAGATACGCAGTATTTT.

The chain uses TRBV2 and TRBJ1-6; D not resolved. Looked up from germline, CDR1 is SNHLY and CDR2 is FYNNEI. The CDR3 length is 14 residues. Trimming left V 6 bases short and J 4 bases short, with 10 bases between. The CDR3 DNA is TGTGCCAGCAGCACAGCGCCATATAATTCACCCCTCCACTTT. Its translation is CASSTAPYNSPLHF.

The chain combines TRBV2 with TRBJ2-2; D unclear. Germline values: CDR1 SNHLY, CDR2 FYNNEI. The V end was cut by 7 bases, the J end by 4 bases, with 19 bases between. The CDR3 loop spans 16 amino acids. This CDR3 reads CASTRSPPAGTGELFF. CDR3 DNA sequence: TGTGCCAGCACTCGATCCCCGCCGGCAGGCACCGGGGAGCTGTTTTTT.

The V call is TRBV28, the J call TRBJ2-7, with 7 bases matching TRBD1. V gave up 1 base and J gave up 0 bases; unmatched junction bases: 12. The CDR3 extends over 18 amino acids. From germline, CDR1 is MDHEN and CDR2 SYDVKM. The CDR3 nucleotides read TGTGCCAGCAGTTTATCTAAAGGAACCGACAGGGACTCCTACGAGCAGTACTTC. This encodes CASSLSKGTDRDSYEQYF.

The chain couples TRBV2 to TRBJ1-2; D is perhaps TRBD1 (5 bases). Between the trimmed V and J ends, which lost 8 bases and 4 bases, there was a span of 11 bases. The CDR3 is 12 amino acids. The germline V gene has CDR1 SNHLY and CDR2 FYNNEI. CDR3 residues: CASWGWIYGYTF. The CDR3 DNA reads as TGTGCCAGCTGGGGGTGGATCTATGGCTACACCTTC.

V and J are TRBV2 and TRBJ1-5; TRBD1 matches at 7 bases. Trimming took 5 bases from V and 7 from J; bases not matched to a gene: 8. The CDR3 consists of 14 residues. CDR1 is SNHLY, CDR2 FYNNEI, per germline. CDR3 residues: CASSIQGIGQPQHF. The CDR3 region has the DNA TGTGCCAGCAGTATACAGGGGATTGGGCAGCCCCAGCATTTT. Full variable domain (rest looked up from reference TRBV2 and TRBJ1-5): EPEVTQTPSHQVTQMGQEVILRCVPISNHLYFYWYRQILGQKVEFLVSFYNNEISEKSEIFDDQFSVERPDGSNFTLKIRSTKLEDSAMYFCASSIQGIGQPQHFGDGTRLSIL.

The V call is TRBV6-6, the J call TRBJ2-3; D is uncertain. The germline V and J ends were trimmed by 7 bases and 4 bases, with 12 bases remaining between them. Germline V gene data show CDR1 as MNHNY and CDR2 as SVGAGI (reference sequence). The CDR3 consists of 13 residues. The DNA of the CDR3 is TGTGCCAGCAAGGAGCCCTCGGCAGATACGCAGTATTTT. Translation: CASKEPSADTQYF.

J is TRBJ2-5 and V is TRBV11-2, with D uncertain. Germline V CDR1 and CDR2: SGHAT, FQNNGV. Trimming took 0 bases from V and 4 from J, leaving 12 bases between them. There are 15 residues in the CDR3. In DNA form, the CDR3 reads TGTGCCAGCAGCTTAGATAGGCAGAGGTCAGAGACCCAGTACTTC. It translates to CASSLDRQRSETQYF.

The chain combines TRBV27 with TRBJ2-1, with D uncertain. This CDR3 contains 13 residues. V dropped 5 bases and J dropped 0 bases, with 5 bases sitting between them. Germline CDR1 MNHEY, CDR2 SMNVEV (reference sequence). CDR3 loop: CASSRSSYNEQFF. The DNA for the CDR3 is TGTGCCAGCAGTAGGTCCTCCTACAATGAGCAGTTCTTC.

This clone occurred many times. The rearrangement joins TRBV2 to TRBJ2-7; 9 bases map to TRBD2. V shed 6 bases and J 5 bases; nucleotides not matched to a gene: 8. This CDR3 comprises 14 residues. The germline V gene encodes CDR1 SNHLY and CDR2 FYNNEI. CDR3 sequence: CASRSSGSVHEQYF. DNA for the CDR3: TGTGCCAGCAGGAGTAGCGGGAGTGTCCACGAGCAGTACTTC.

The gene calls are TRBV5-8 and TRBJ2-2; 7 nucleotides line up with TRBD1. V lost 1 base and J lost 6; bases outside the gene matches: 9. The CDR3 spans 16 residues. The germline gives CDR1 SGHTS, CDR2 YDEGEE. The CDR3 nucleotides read TGTGCCAGCAGCTTGTTCTTTGGGACAGTCCCCGGGGAGCTGTTTTTT. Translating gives CASSLFFGTVPGELFF.

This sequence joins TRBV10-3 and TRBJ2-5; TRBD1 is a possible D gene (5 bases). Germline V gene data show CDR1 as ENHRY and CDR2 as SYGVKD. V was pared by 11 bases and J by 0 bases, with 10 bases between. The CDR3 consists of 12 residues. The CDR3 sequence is CAPRQNQETQYF. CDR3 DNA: TGTGCCCCCCGACAGAACCAAGAGACCCAGTACTTC.

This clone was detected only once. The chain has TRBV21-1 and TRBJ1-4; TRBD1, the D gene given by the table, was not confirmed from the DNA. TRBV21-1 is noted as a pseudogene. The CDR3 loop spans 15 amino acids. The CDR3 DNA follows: TGTGCCAGCCTAAAGAGGGGGTCGGCTAATGAAAAACTGTTTTTT. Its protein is CASLKRGSANEKLFF.

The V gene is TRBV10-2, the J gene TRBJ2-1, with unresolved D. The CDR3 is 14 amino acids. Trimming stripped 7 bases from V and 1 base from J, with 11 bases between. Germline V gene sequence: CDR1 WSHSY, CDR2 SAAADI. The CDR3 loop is CASIRDSSYNEQFF. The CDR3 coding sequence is TGCGCCAGCATTCGAGACTCATCCTACAATGAGCAGTTCTTC.

CDR3 protein: CAWSLGLSNQPQHF. The CDR3 region has the DNA TGTGCCTGGAGTCTGGGGTTAAGCAATCAGCCCCAGCATTTT. V and J are TRBV30 and TRBJ1-5; D is unclear. Germline CDR1 is GTSNPN and CDR2 is SVGIG (reference sequence). With 2 bases removed from V and 1 base from J, the gap between germline ends came to 9 bases. The CDR3 sequence is 14 residues long.